Described below is a single T cell receptor (beta chain) sequence and its context. Samples came from healthy bone marrow donors. The data were obtained in a study of cytomegalovirus exposure and HLA in healthy donors. Germline loops: CDR1 MGHDK, CDR2 SYGVNS. CDR3 length: 14 amino acids. Primers for the PCR totalled 60 Vbeta and 13 Jbeta. Using immunoSEQ multiplex PCR, the repertoire was profiled, and TCRdb retains in-frame clones only, with some absent. The profile covers tens of thousands of clones, with less than 85% appearing a single time and about 7% taken by the ten largest. This chain uses TRBV25-1 with TRBJ2-5; 11 nucleotides align to TRBD1. The DNA end lines up better with TRBJ2-7; the J call may be wrong. The specimen was PBMCs. The TCR was taken from a man aged 30 to 39 in good health and CMV-seropositive. CDR3 protein: CASSRGQGVNEQYF. Here the CDR3 DNA reads TGTGCCAGCAGTCGGGGACAGGGGGTGAACGAGCAGTACTTC.